A single sample is the source of the 12 T cell receptor beta chains below, sequenced in a study of blood T cells in healthy people across ages. Primers used in a second PCR of roughly 7 to 11 cycles were a sample-barcoded 5' primer and a J-beta primer mix. TCRdb passed the 5' RACE reads through MiXCR, listing each CDR3 protein once. The repertoire includes roughly 930,000 distinct CDR3 sequences, roughly 43% of them detected once, and 10% to 15% sits in the top ten. Source material: blood. Receptors were obtained from a man aged 25-45 years in good health.

This chain uses TRBV5-1 with TRBJ2-3; D is uncertain. Germline V gene data show CDR1 as SGHRS and CDR2 as YFSETQ. V lost 2 bases, J lost 4 bases, and 8 bases lay in between. This CDR3 comprises 13 residues. The CDR3 DNA reads TGCGCCAGCAGCTTAATGGACCCAGATACGCAGTATTTT. Translation gives CASSLMDPDTQYF.

The table lists this clonotype with a few counts. This chain connects TRBV4-2 to TRBJ1-2, with a tentative D call TRBD1 (6 bases). Germline CDR1 and CDR2: LGHNA and YNFKEQ. The CDR3 length is 16 residues. Deletions cut 0 bases from V and 1 base from J, with 12 bases between. The CDR3 protein is CASSQETGTINYGYTF. The DNA of the CDR3 is TGTGCCAGCAGCCAAGAAACAGGGACGATTAACTATGGCTACACCTTC.

The sample holds a few counts of this clonotype. This sequence joins TRBV5-6 and TRBJ2-1; D perhaps matches TRBD1 (5 bases). Trimming took 4 bases from V and 10 from J, leaving 12 bases between them. There are 12 residues in the CDR3. Looked up from germline, CDR1 is SGHDT and CDR2 is YYEEEE. Written as DNA, the CDR3 is TGTGCCAGCAGCGCCAGGGTCGGCGAGCAGTTCTTC. Protein sequence: CASSARVGEQFF. Filled out from reference TRBV5-6 and TRBJ2-1, the complete variable domain reads DAGVTQSPTHLIKTRGQQVTLRCSPKSGHDTVSWYQQALGQGPQFIFQYYEEEERQRGNFPDRFSGHQFPNYSSELNVNALLLGDSALYLCASSARVGEQFFGPGTRLTVL.

The chain uses TRBV7-9 and TRBJ1-2, with D maybe TRBD1 (5 bases). Germline V gene sequence: CDR1 SEHNR, CDR2 FQNEAQ (reference sequence). The length of the CDR3 is 13 residues. The V and J ends lost 4 bases and 4 bases respectively, with 10 bases between them. DNA of the CDR3: TGTGCCAGCAGCTGCGACAGCGCCTATGGCTACACCTTC. It codes for CASSCDSAYGYTF. Supplemented by reference TRBV7-9 and TRBJ1-2, the full variable domain reads DTGVSQNPRHKITKRGQNVTFRCDPISEHNRLYWYRQTLGQGPEFLTYFQNEAQLEKSRLLSDRFSAERPKGSFSTLEIQRTEQGDSAMYLCASSCDSAYGYTFGSGTRLTVV.

In this sample, this clonotype turned up a few times. V gene TRBV7-3 combines with J gene TRBJ2-3, with a possible D match to TRBD1 (5 bases). The germline V and J ends were trimmed by 2 bases and 6 bases, with 18 bases remaining between them. Looked up from germline, CDR1 is SGHTA and CDR2 is FQGTGA. This CDR3 contains 16 residues. The CDR3 DNA follows: TGTGCCAGCAGCTTAGGTTGGGGTCACCAGGGCGATACGCAGTATTTT. It specifies CASSLGWGHQGDTQYF.

V gene TRBV7-2 combines with J gene TRBJ1-4; a weak D match, TRBD1 (5 bases). V was pared by 6 bases and J by 8 bases, with 13 bases between. Germline V CDR1 and CDR2: SGHTA, FQGNSA. CDR3 size: 13 residues. CDR3 region: CASREQNREKLFF. CDR3 DNA: TGTGCCAGCAGAGAACAAAACAGGGAAAAACTGTTTTTT.

This clonotype was observed a handful of times. J is TRBJ2-1 and V is TRBV21-1. TRBV21-1 represents a pseudogene. The CDR3 length is 16 residues. The chain's CDR3 is CASSKGQRNSYNEQFF. In DNA form, the CDR3 reads TGTGCCAGCAGCAAAGGGCAGCGGAACTCCTACAATGAGCAGTTCTTC.

CDR3 nucleotides: TGTGCCAGCAGTGAAGATCCTACCCCCTACGAGCAGTACTTC. Its translation: CASSEDPTPYEQYF. The chain uses TRBV6-1 and TRBJ2-5; D call uncertain. The J call may be mistaken, given a closer DNA end match to TRBJ2-7. This CDR3 spans 14 amino acids. The germline CDR1 and CDR2 sequences are MNHNS and SASEGT.

V usage is TRBV7-6 and J usage is TRBJ2-6; D tentatively fits TRBD1 or TRBD2 (5 bases each). Trimming left V 5 bases short and J 0 bases short, with 11 bases between. This CDR3 comprises 16 residues. In germline, CDR1 is SGHVS, CDR2 FNYEAQ. The DNA of the CDR3 is TGTGCCAGCAGCAAGGGACCGGCCTCTGGGGCCAACGTCCTGACTTTC. Protein product: CASSKGPASGANVLTF. Supplemented by reference TRBV7-6 and TRBJ2-6, the full variable domain reads GAGVSQSPRYKVTKRGQDVALRCDPISGHVSLYWYRQALGQGPEFLTYFNYEAQQDKSGLPNDRFSAERPEGSISTLTIQRTEQRDSAMYRCASSKGPASGANVLTFGAGSRLTVL.

In this sample, this clonotype turned up a few times. This sequence joins TRBV24-1 and TRBJ2-1; D gene uncertain. With 4 bases removed from V and 4 bases from J, the gap between germline ends came to 4 bases. There are 12 residues in the CDR3. Per the germline V gene, CDR1 is KGHDR and CDR2 is SFDVKD. The CDR3 loop is CATSDRYNEQFF. Written as DNA, the CDR3 is TGTGCCACCAGTGACAGGTACAATGAGCAGTTCTTC.

This clonotype has a handful of counts. The chain uses TRBV20-1 and TRBJ2-1, with 11 positions matching TRBD2. Trimming at V came to 5 bases and at J to 3 bases, leaving 6 bases not matched to a gene. The CDR3 has 15 amino acids. Germline CDR1 and CDR2: DFQATT and SNEGSKA (reference sequence). The CDR3 is CSAPNSGGVYNEQFF. CDR3 nucleotide sequence: TGCAGTGCTCCGAATAGCGGGGGGGTCTACAATGAGCAGTTCTTC.

The V call is TRBV27, the J call TRBJ1-4, with D possibly matching TRBD1 (6 bases). The germline V and J ends were trimmed by 2 bases and 3 bases, with 19 bases remaining between them. Per the germline V gene, CDR1 is MNHEY and CDR2 is SMNVEV (reference sequence). CDR3 length equals 18 residues. The CDR3 is CASSLQAGEMLANEKLFF. CDR3 coding DNA: TGTGCCAGCAGTTTACAGGCAGGGGAAATGTTGGCTAATGAAAAACTGTTTTTT. The complete variable domain, with remaining parts taken from reference TRBV27 and TRBJ1-4, reads EAQVTQNPRYLITVTGKKLTVTCSQNMNHEYMSWYRQDPGLGLRQIYYSMNVEVTDKGDVPEGYKVSRKEKRNFPLILESPSPNQTSLYFCASSLQAGEMLANEKLFFGSGTQLSVL.